Following are 32 T cell receptor beta chains from one sample sequenced in a study of blood T cell repertoires in COVID-19. Measured with immunoSEQ multiplex PCR; TCRdb has only the in-frame clones, and not every one. Altogether 150,000 to 200,000 clones are present, 80% to 95% being singletons, with the ten largest covering roughly 5%. The material sequenced was peripheral blood. The receptors were gathered from a man under 40 with COVID-19, enrolled during active disease.

This chain uses TRBV30 with TRBJ2-5; the match to TRBD2 covers 11 bases. Per the germline V gene, CDR1 is GTSNPN and CDR2 is SVGIG (reference sequence). This CDR3 region has 14 residues. The V gene end was trimmed by 3 bases and the J gene end by 4 bases; junction bases not matched to a gene: 4. CDR3 coding DNA: TGTGCCTGGAGCCGGGGGACTAGCGGAGAGACCCAGTACTTC. Amino acid sequence: CAWSRGTSGETQYF.

This rearrangement joins TRBV6-5 to TRBJ2-5, with 8 bases identical to TRBD2. Germline lookup yields CDR1 MNHEY and CDR2 SVGAGI. The ends lost 6 bases at V and 4 bases at J; junction bases unmatched: 7. The CDR3 contains 14 residues. This CDR3 is CASRVGAGVETQYF. DNA for the CDR3: TGTGCCAGCAGGGTGGGAGCGGGGGTAGAGACCCAGTACTTC.

The chain carries TRBV7-2 and TRBJ1-1; tentative D call: TRBD1 (5 bases). In germline, CDR1 is SGHTA, CDR2 FQGNSA. The V end was cut by 3 bases, the J end by 3 bases, with 8 bases between. There are 13 residues in the CDR3. DNA of the CDR3: TGTGCCAGCAGCTTTAGCAGGGACACTGAAGCTTTCTTT. It codes for CASSFSRDTEAFF.

V and J are TRBV5-5 and TRBJ1-4; D gene unclear. The CDR3 length is 14 residues. Looked up from germline, CDR1 is SGHKS and CDR2 is YYEKEE (reference sequence). V was shortened by 4 bases and J by 0 bases, with 7 bases between the two germline ends. The CDR3 DNA reads as TGTGCCAGCAGCCACACCCCAACTAATGAAAAACTGTTTTTT. Its translation: CASSHTPTNEKLFF.

The chain has TRBV4-2 and TRBJ2-7, with TRBD1 matching over 7 bases. This CDR3 is 13 amino acids long. Germline-derived CDR1 and CDR2 are LGHNA and YNFKEQ. V dropped 5 bases and J dropped 4; count of bases not matched to a gene: 5. CDR3 residues: CASSVTGSYEQYF. The CDR3 nucleotides read TGTGCCAGCAGCGTGACAGGGAGTTACGAGCAGTACTTC.

The rearrangement joins TRBV7-2 to TRBJ1-1, with TRBD1 as a possible D gene (6 bases). In germline, CDR1 is SGHTA, CDR2 FQGNSA. This CDR3 is built from 14 residues. V was clipped by 6 bases and J by 4 bases, with 15 bases between them. CDR3 sequence: CASRYLGQITEAFF. The CDR3 DNA reads as TGTGCCAGCAGATACCTGGGACAAATCACTGAAGCTTTCTTT.

The chain recombines TRBV2 with TRBJ1-1, with a weak D call TRBD1 (5 bases). The CDR3 covers 13 residues. Germline loops: CDR1 SNHLY, CDR2 FYNNEI. Trimming removed 6 bases from V and 4 bases from J, with 12 bases in between. The CDR3 reads CASRVDGGTEAFF. The CDR3 DNA is TGTGCCAGCAGAGTGGACGGGGGCACTGAAGCTTTCTTT.

This rearrangement joins TRBV7-7 to TRBJ1-1, with D maybe TRBD1 (5 bases). The CDR3 covers 13 residues. Germline CDR1 and CDR2: SSHAT and FNYEAQ (reference sequence). The ends were cut back, 9 bases at V and 0 bases at J, with 11 bases in the middle. DNA of the CDR3: TGTGCCAGTTCGTGGGGCCTGAACACTGAAGCTTTCTTT. Translating it yields CASSWGLNTEAFF.

The chain is built from TRBV24-1 and TRBJ2-2, with D possibly matching TRBD1 (6 bases). Trimming shortened V by 3 bases and J by 3 bases, and 16 bases separated the two germline ends. Germline-derived CDR1 and CDR2 are KGHDR and SFDVKD. The CDR3 is 17 amino acids. This CDR3 reads CATSDRHGTPYTGELFF. CDR3 DNA sequence: TGTGCCACCAGTGATCGGCACGGGACACCCTACACCGGGGAGCTGTTTTTT.

J is TRBJ1-5 and V is TRBV9; the match to TRBD1 covers 7 bases. In germline, CDR1 is SGDLS, CDR2 YYNGEE. The CDR3 consists of 15 residues. After removal of 4 bases from V and 5 bases from J, the junction contained 9 bases not matched to a gene. The CDR3 bases are TGTGCCAGCAGCTCCGGGACAGAGCCCTATCAGCCCCAGCATTTT. Its translation is CASSSGTEPYQPQHF.

The chain combines TRBV7-2 with TRBJ1-3, with D unresolved. Germline V lookup: CDR1 SGHTA, CDR2 FQGNSA. Trimming took 1 base from V and 8 from J, leaving 12 bases between them. The CDR3 consists of 14 residues. The CDR3 DNA reads as TGTGCCAGCAGCTTAGAGGCAGCGGGCCACACCATATATTTT. Translated, it gives CASSLEAAGHTIYF.

The rearrangement uses TRBV18 and TRBJ1-3; D is perhaps TRBD1 (5 bases). The V gene's germline CDR1 is KGHSH and CDR2 LQKENI. The CDR3 runs 14 residues. The V gene lost 1 base and the J gene lost 3 bases, with 7 bases spanning the gap. The CDR3 region has the DNA TGTGCCAGCTCACCACAGGGACTTGGAAACACCATATATTTT. Translation gives CASSPQGLGNTIYF.

This chain links TRBV28 with TRBJ2-1, with TRBD2 as a possible D gene (6 bases). The CDR3 length is 14 residues. The V and J ends lost 4 bases and 4 bases respectively, with 11 bases between them. CDR1 is MDHEN, CDR2 SYDVKM, per germline. For the CDR3, the DNA is TGTGCCAGCAGTTATAGCGGCCAATACAATGAGCAGTTCTTC. Amino acid sequence: CASSYSGQYNEQFF.

The chain combines TRBV18 with TRBJ1-5; 8 bases align to TRBD1. With 3 bases clipped from V and 6 bases from J, the junction kept 16 bases outside the gene matches. The CDR3 length is 18 residues. Germline CDR1 KGHSH, CDR2 LQKENI. As DNA, the CDR3 is TGTGCCAGCTCACCCGGGACAGGTTTTTCGGGTGTTAGTCAGCCCCAGCATTTT. Translated, it gives CASSPGTGFSGVSQPQHF.

The genes are TRBV20-1 and TRBJ1-5; 7 positions match TRBD1. The CDR3 has 15 residues. Germline CDR1 is DFQATT and CDR2 is SNEGSKA (reference sequence). V gave up 3 bases and J gave up 3 bases; unmatched junction bases: 8. The CDR3: CSASFRGSFNQPQHF. CDR3 nucleotide sequence: TGCAGTGCTAGTTTCAGGGGGTCCTTCAATCAGCCCCAGCATTTT.

J is TRBJ2-3 and V is TRBV7-3, with TRBD2 identical over 9 bases. CDR1 is SGHTA, CDR2 FQGTGA, per germline. Losses at the gene ends were 5 bases for V and 0 bases for J; bases not matched to a gene: 12. There are 18 residues in the CDR3. The CDR3 nucleotides read TGTGCCAGCAGCATGCGACTAGCGGAAAATCCTAGCACAGATACGCAGTATTTT. As protein: CASSMRLAENPSTDTQYF.

CDR3 in DNA: TGTGCCGGTTACCGGGACAGGGGATTAGGCTACACCTTC. Its translation: CAGYRDRGLGYTF. The chain recombines TRBV2 with TRBJ1-2, with 10 bases identical to TRBD1. The germline gives CDR1 SNHLY, CDR2 FYNNEI. J lost 8 bases, V lost 11 bases, and 11 bases had no gene match. This CDR3 is built from 13 residues.

The chain couples TRBV7-2 to TRBJ2-7; D gene ambiguous. CDR1 is SGHTA and CDR2 is FQGNSA in the germline V gene. Trimming removed 5 bases at V and 5 bases at J, with 10 bases between. The CDR3 is made up of 12 amino acids. CDR3 sequence (DNA): TGTGCCAGCAGCCTACGCCCGAACGAGCAGTACTTC. Its translation: CASSLRPNEQYF.

The chain uses TRBV5-4 and TRBJ1-1, with D possibly TRBD1 on 5 matching bases. CDR3 length: 15 amino acids. V was shortened by 0 bases and J by 6 bases, with 15 bases between the two germline ends. Germline CDR1 and CDR2: SGHNT and YYREEE (reference sequence). CDR3 DNA: TGTGCCAGCAGCTTGGGGAGGGGCGCTTACTCTGAAGCTTTCTTT. It is translated as CASSLGRGAYSEAFF.

V gene TRBV19 combines with J gene TRBJ2-7; 7 nucleotides agree with TRBD1. V was clipped by 4 bases and J by 2 bases; unmatched bases: 2. This CDR3 is built from 13 residues. The germline V gene encodes CDR1 LNHDA and CDR2 SQIVND (reference sequence). Here the CDR3 DNA reads TGTGCCAGTAGTAGGCAGGGGGCCTACGAGCAGTACTTC. Its protein is CASSRQGAYEQYF.

This clone was observed a few times. CDR3 in DNA: TGTGCCAGCATCCCAGGGTCCGACCGCCGACTGGAGCAGTTCTTC. Encoded protein: CASIPGSDRRLEQFF. V gene TRBV7-2 combines with J gene TRBJ2-1, with D tentatively TRBD1 (5 bases). This CDR3 is 15 amino acids long. With 7 bases removed from V and 10 bases from J, the gap between germline ends came to 23 bases. CDR1 is SGHTA and CDR2 is FQGNSA in the germline V gene.

This chain uses TRBV4-1 with TRBJ1-6, with a weak D call TRBD1 (6 bases). The germline CDR1 and CDR2 sequences are MGHRA and YSYEKL. The CDR3 spans 14 residues. Trimming took 3 bases from V and 14 from J, leaving 17 bases between them. The CDR3 nucleotides are TGCGCCAGCAGCCAGGTTGGGGGGGCGCGCACCCTCCACTTT. Translated, it gives CASSQVGGARTLHF.

This chain links TRBV19 with TRBJ1-2; 7 bases map to TRBD1. V lost 5 bases, J lost 9 bases, and 18 bases stayed unmatched. The CDR3 consists of 16 residues. Germline V gene lookup returns CDR1 LNHDA and CDR2 SQIVND (reference sequence). Here the CDR3 DNA reads TGTGCCAGTAGTCTTACCTCGACAGGGCCCCTCACTCGCTACACCTTC. Translation: CASSLTSTGPLTRYTF.

The CDR3 is CASSAQNNRGGIYTF. The CDR3 nucleotides read TGTGCCAGCAGCGCACAAAACAACAGGGGGGGAATATACACCTTC. This chain joins TRBV6-5 and TRBJ1-2; TRBD1 matches at 8 bases. Per the germline V gene, CDR1 is MNHEY and CDR2 is SVGAGI. This CDR3 contains 15 residues. The junction had 17 bases not matched to a gene; V was cut back by 6 bases and J by 11 bases.

The CDR3 is CASSPLAIRLFTDTQYF. Written as DNA, the CDR3 is TGTGCCAGCAGTCCCCTTGCAATAAGACTATTCACAGATACGCAGTATTTT. The V call is TRBV27, the J call TRBJ2-3; possible D gene TRBD2, 5 bases. The germline CDR1 and CDR2 sequences are MNHEY and SMNVEV (reference sequence). V lost 5 bases and J lost 2, with 20 bases in between. CDR3 length: 17 residues.

The chain uses TRBV5-1 and TRBJ2-7; TRBD2 aligns across 8 bases. The V gene end was trimmed by 3 bases and the J gene end by 3 bases; junction bases not matched to a gene: 17. There are 18 residues in the CDR3. The germline V gene has CDR1 SGHRS and CDR2 YFSETQ. This CDR3 reads CASSSSGRGSGAYYEQYF. In nucleotides, the CDR3 is TGCGCCAGCAGCTCCTCAGGACGGGGTAGCGGGGCCTACTACGAGCAGTACTTC.

This clone appeared a single time. This rearrangement joins TRBV4-3 to TRBJ2-5; weak D call: TRBD1 (6 bases). Trimming left V 1 base short and J 5 bases short, with 8 bases between. The CDR3 has 13 residues. The germline V gene has CDR1 LGHNA and CDR2 YSLEER. The CDR3 loop is CASSQGGLETQYF. The CDR3 bases are TGCGCCAGCAGCCAAGGGGGGCTTGAGACCCAGTACTTC.

The chain combines TRBV5-6 with TRBJ1-2; D may be TRBD1 (5 bases). Germline CDR1 SGHDT, CDR2 YYEEEE. CDR3 size: 14 residues. V was clipped by 0 bases and J by 2 bases, with 8 bases between them. DNA for the CDR3: TGTGCCAGCAGCTTGGGACAGAGGAACTATGGCTACACCTTC. It specifies CASSLGQRNYGYTF.

The V and J genes are TRBV7-2 and TRBJ1-2; 7 positions match TRBD1. CDR1 is SGHTA, CDR2 FQGNSA, per germline. This CDR3 has 13 amino acids. J lost 4 bases, V lost 5 bases, and 4 bases had no gene match. Here the CDR3 DNA reads TGTGCCAGCAGCCCGGGACAGCGCTATGGCTACACCTTC. Translated: CASSPGQRYGYTF.

The J gene is TRBJ2-1, the V gene TRBV7-8; D may be TRBD1 (5 bases). Germline V lookup: CDR1 SGHVS, CDR2 FQNEAQ. Trimming removed 5 bases from V and 3 bases from J, with 20 bases in between. The CDR3 is 17 residues long. The CDR3: CASSPTLDSAFYNEQFF. CDR3 sequence (DNA): TGTGCCAGCAGCCCCACTCTCGACAGTGCTTTCTACAATGAGCAGTTCTTC.

This rearrangement joins TRBV10-3 to TRBJ2-7, with D maybe TRBD2 (7 bases). The V and J ends lost 4 bases and 6 bases respectively, with 16 bases between them. The CDR3 loop spans 14 amino acids. Germline V gene sequence: CDR1 ENHRY, CDR2 SYGVKD. The CDR3 spells CAISGGGGPLEQYF. CDR3 coding DNA: TGTGCCATCAGTGGAGGGGGGGGGCCCCTCGAGCAGTACTTC.

The rearrangement uses TRBV6-5 and TRBJ1-2, with TRBD1 matching over 7 bases. Looked up from germline, CDR1 is MNHEY and CDR2 is SVGAGI. Trimming at V came to 6 bases and at J to 4 bases, leaving 5 bases not matched to a gene. The CDR3 is made up of 13 amino acids. The DNA for the CDR3 is TGTGCCAGCAGCCGGGGACAGCTCTATGGCTACACCTTC. Amino acids: CASSRGQLYGYTF.